The entry below gives a single T cell receptor beta chain sequence along with its context. The entry originates in a study of blood T cell repertoires in COVID-19. Study-level information: Italy, Spain and the United States were the sources of the convalescent and acute COVID-19 samples.

Repertoires were generated with immunoSEQ multiplex PCR, while TCRdb's copy carries only in-frame clones and drops some. Of around 500,000 clones listed, 88% are singletons. The germline CDR1 and CDR2 sequences are LGHNA and YSLEER. Trimming removed 3 bases at V and 1 base at J, with 9 bases between. This CDR3 has 14 amino acids. This sequence was found in a woman aged 40 to 50 who had recovered from COVID-19. V and J are TRBV4-3 and TRBJ1-1, with D maybe TRBD1 (5 bases). Sequenced: PBMCs or T cells enriched from blood (not recorded which). Written as DNA, the CDR3 is TGCGCCAGCAGCCAGACAACAGGGAACACTGAAGCTTTCTTT. Translation: CASSQTTGNTEAFF.